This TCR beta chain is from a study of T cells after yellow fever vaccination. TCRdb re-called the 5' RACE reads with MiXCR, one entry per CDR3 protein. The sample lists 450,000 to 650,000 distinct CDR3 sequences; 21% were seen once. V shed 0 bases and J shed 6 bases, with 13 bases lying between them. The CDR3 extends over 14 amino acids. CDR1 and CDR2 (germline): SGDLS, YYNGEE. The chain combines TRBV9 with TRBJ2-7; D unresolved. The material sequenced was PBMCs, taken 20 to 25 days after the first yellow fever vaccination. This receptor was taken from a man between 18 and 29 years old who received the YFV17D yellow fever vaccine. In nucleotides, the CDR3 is TGTGCCAGCAGCGTAGGGGCTAGTCCTTCCGAGCAGTACTTC. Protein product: CASSVGASPSEQYF. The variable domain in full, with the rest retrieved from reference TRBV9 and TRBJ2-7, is DSGVTQTPKHLITATGQRVTLRCSPRSGDLSVYWYQQSLDQGLQFLIQYYNGEERAKGNILERFSAQQFPDLHSELNLSSLELGDSALYFCASSVGASPSEQYFGPGTRLTVT.